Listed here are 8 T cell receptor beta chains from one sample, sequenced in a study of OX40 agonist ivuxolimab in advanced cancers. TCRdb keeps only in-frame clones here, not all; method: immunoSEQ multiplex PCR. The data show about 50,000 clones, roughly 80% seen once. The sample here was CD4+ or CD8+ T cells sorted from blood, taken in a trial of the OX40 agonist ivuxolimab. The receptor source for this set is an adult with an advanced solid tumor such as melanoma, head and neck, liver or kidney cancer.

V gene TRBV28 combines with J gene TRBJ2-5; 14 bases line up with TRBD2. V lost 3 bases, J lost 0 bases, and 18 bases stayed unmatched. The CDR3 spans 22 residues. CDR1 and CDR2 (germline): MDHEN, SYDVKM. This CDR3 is CASSFYRLAGGHSQKYQETQYF. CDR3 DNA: TGTGCCAGCAGTTTTTACCGACTAGCGGGAGGGCATTCTCAAAAGTACCAAGAGACCCAGTACTTC.

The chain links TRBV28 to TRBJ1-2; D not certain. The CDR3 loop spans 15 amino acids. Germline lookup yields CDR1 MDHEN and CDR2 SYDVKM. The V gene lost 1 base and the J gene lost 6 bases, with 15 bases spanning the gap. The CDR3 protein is CASSLSPPRADGYTF. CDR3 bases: TGTGCCAGCAGTTTATCCCCCCCCCGGGCGGATGGCTACACCTTC.

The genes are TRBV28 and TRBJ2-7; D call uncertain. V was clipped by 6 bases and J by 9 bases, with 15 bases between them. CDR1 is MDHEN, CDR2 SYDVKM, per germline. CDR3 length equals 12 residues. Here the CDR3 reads CASSYVSAMQYF. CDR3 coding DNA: TGTGCCAGCAGCTATGTTAGTGCCATGCAGTACTTC.

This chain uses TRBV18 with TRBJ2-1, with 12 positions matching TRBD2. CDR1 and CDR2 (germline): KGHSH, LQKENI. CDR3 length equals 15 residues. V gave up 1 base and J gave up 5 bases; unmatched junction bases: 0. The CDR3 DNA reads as TGTGCCAGCTCACCACGACTAGCGGGGGACAATGAGCAGTTCTTC. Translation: CASSPRLAGDNEQFF.

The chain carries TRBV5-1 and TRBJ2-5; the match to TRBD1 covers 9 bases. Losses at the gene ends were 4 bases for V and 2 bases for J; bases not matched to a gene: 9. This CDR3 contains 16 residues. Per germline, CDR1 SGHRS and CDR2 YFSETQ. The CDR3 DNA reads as TGCGCCAGCAGCCTCACAGGGGGCGCCGGGCAAGAGACCCAGTACTTC. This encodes CASSLTGGAGQETQYF.

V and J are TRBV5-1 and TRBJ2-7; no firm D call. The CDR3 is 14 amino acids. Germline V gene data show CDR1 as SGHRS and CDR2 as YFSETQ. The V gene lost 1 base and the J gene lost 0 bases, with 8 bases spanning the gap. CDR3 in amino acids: CASSLLPASYEQYF. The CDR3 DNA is TGCGCCAGCAGCTTGCTCCCCGCCTCCTACGAGCAGTACTTC. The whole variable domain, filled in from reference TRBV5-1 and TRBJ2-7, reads KAGVTQTPRYLIKTRGQQVTLSCSPISGHRSVSWYQQTPGQGLQFLFEYFSETQRNKGNFPGRFSGRQFSNSRSEMNVSTLELGDSALYLCASSLLPASYEQYFGPGTRLTVT.

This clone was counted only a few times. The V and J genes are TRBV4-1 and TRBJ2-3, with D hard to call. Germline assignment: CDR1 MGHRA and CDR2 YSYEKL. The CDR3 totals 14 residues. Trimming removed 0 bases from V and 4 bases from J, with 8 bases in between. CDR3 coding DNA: TGCGCCAGCAGCCAAGATAATCAGGCAGATACGCAGTATTTT. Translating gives CASSQDNQADTQYF.

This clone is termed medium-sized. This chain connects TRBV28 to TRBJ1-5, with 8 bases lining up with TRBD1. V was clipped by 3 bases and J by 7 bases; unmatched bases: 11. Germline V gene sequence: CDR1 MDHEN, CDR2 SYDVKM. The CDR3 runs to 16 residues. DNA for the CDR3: TGTGCCAGCAGTTTTTTCAGGACAGGGAGTGGGCAGCCCCAGCATTTT. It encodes CASSFFRTGSGQPQHF. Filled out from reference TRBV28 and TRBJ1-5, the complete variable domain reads DVKVTQSSRYLVKRTGEKVFLECVQDMDHENMFWYRQDPGLGLRLIYFSYDVKMKEKGDIPEGYSVSREKKERFSLILESASTNQTSMYLCASSFFRTGSGQPQHFGDGTRLSIL.